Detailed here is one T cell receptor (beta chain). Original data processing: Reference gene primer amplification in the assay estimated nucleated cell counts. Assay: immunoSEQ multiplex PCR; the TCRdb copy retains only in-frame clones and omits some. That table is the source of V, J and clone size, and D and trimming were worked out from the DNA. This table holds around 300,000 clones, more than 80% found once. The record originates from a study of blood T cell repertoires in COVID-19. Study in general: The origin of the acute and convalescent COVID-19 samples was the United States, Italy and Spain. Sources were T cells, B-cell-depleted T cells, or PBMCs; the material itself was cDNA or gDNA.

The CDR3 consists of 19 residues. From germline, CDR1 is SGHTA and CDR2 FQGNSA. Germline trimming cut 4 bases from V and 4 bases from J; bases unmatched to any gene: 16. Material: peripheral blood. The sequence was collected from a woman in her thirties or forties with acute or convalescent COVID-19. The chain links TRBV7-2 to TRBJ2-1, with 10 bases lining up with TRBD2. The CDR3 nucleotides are TGTGCCAGCAGCTCTCCTAGTGATAGCGGGGGGTCTTTATACAATGAGCAGTTCTTC. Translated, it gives CASSSPSDSGGSLYNEQFF.